These T cell receptor beta chains were read from a single sample in a study of siplizumab effects on memory and regulatory T cells. TCRdb keeps only in-frame clones here, not all; method: immunoSEQ multiplex PCR. The data show around 100,000 clones, approximately 94% seen once. Sequencing used non-Treg CD4+ T cells sorted from blood. The receptors come from a human donor in good health. Both conserved end residues are part of each CDR3. The order of the fields is D gene, V gene, J gene, clone size, CDR3 protein, CDR3 DNA. A D gene is named only where the DNA matches it firmly. Clone sizes are given selectively: once, few, many, or a class where the clone is expanded.

.,TRBV7-9,TRBJ1-5,few,CASSYAGASQPQHF,TGTGCCAGCAGCTACGCGGGGGCAAGTCAGCCCCAGCATTTT
TRBD2,TRBV28,TRBJ2-3,.,CASSFRAVAGSSQYF,TGTGCCAGCAGTTTCAGAGCGGTAGCGGGATCGTCGCAGTATTTT
.,TRBV10-1,TRBJ2-3,once,CASSESRALDTQYF,TGCGCCAGCAGTGAGTCGAGGGCCTTAGATACGCAGTATTTT
TRBD2,TRBV19,TRBJ2-5,.,CASSPRLAGVSRETQYF,TGTGCCAGTAGTCCTCGGCTAGCGGGAGTATCACGGGAGACCCAGTACTTC
.,TRBV20-1,TRBJ2-1,.,CSASRDGEQFF,TGCAGTGCTTCCCGAGACGGCGAGCAGTTCTTC
.,TRBV11-3,TRBJ2-2,.,CASSLKSGAAGELFF,TGTGCCAGCAGCTTAAAAAGCGGAGCTGCCGGGGAGCTGTTTTTT
.,TRBV6-5,TRBJ2-7,.,CASSYSSGTPYEQYF,TGTGCCAGCAGTTACTCTTCCGGTACCCCCTACGAGCAGTACTTC
.,TRBV19,TRBJ1-1,.,CASSSPGGYTEAFF,TGTGCCAGTAGTAGCCCCGGGGGGTACACTGAAGCTTTCTTT
TRBD1,TRBV5-4,TRBJ2-1,.,CASSGQGSYNEQFF,TGTGCCAGCAGCGGACAGGGTAGCTACAATGAGCAGTTCTTC
TRBD2,TRBV29-1,TRBJ2-7,.,CSVGLAFSYEQYF,TGCAGCGTGGGACTAGCGTTCTCCTACGAGCAGTACTTC
TRBD1,TRBV15,TRBJ2-5,.,CATSPPGTGGRETQYF,TGTGCCACCAGCCCCCCCGGGACAGGGGGCCGGGAGACCCAGTACTTC
.,TRBV7-8,TRBJ2-3,.,CASSLLAAASTDTQYF,TGTGCCAGCAGCTTGCTCGCGGCGGCTAGCACAGATACGCAGTATTTT
TRBD2,TRBV4-1,TRBJ2-7,.,CASSQVGGRAPYEQYF,TGCGCCAGCAGCCAAGTGGGCGGGAGGGCCCCCTACGAGCAGTACTTC
.,TRBV7-9,TRBJ2-1,.,CASSLTVSYNEQFF,TGTGCCAGCAGCTTAACTGTATCCTACAATGAGCAGTTCTTC
.,TRBV21-1,TRBJ2-5,.,CASSKEVEEEVRVTQYF,TGTGCCAGCAGCAAAGAGGTGGAGGAGGAAGTCCGTGTGACCCAGTACTTC
.,TRBV5-6,TRBJ2-3,.,CASSRRLETSTDTQYF,TGTGCCAGCAGCCGACGACTCGAAACTAGCACAGATACGCAGTATTTT
.,TRBV9,TRBJ1-4,.,CASSQGTSNEKLFF,TGTGCCAGCAGCCAGGGTACATCGAATGAAAAACTGTTTTTT
.,TRBV6-5,TRBJ1-1,.,CASSYIGKTEAFF,TGTGCCAGCAGTTATATCGGGAAGACTGAAGCTTTCTTT
TRBD1,TRBV18,TRBJ2-1,.,CASSPSGTGAYNEQFF,TGTGCCAGCTCACCGTCCGGGACAGGGGCCTACAATGAGCAGTTCTTC
.,TRBV11-2,TRBJ1-1,.,CASRAGTENTEAFF,TGTGCCAGCAGGGCCGGGACGGAGAACACTGAAGCTTTCTTT
.,TRBV7-7,TRBJ2-2,.,CASSLSVQFTGELFF,TGTGCTAGCAGCTTATCGGTGCAGTTCACCGGGGAGCTGTTTTTT
.,TRBV6-5,TRBJ1-1,.,CASSLDLNTEAFF,TGTGCCAGCAGTCTCGATTTGAACACTGAAGCTTTCTTT
.,TRBV27,TRBJ1-2,.,CASSFRETGSLGYTF,TGTGCCAGCAGTTTTCGTGAGACAGGATCATTAGGCTACACCTTC
.,TRBV4-1,TRBJ2-7,.,CASSPYWTGLTSISPYEQYF,TGCGCCAGCAGCCCCTACTGGACAGGGCTGACTAGCATTTCCCCCTACGAGCAGTACTTC
.,TRBV18,TRBJ2-1,.,CASSPRGSSYNEQFF,TGTGCCAGCTCCCCCCGGGGGAGCTCCTACAATGAGCAGTTCTTC
.,TRBV6-4,TRBJ2-4,.,CASSDGRAKNIQYF,TGTGCCAGCAGTGACGGGAGAGCCAAAAACATTCAGTACTTC
.,TRBV7-3,TRBJ1-3,.,CASSCSRGFRSGNTIYF,TGTGCCAGCAGCTGCTCTCGGGGTTTCCGCTCTGGAAACACCATATATTTT
.,TRBV14,TRBJ2-7,.,CASSQYSRELAYF,TGTGCCAGCAGCCAGTATAGTAGGGAACTTGCATACTTC
TRBD1,TRBV7-9,TRBJ2-1,once,CASSLEGQTYNEQFF,TGTGCCAGCAGCTTAGAGGGACAGACCTACAATGAGCAGTTCTTC
.,TRBV9,TRBJ2-3,.,CASSVDPGTISTDTQYF,TGTGCCAGCAGCGTAGATCCCGGCACAATAAGCACAGATACGCAGTATTTT
.,TRBV4-1,TRBJ2-7,.,CASSQDLTPIQQYF,TGCGCCAGCAGCCAAGACTTAACACCGATCCAGCAGTACTTC
TRBD1,TRBV5-1,TRBJ2-4,few,CASTVGQGDGNIQYF,TGCGCCAGCACCGTAGGGCAGGGGGACGGAAACATTCAGTACTTC
.,TRBV2,TRBJ2-7,.,CASRSGQTYEQYF,TGTGCCAGCAGATCCGGACAGACTTACGAGCAGTACTTC
.,TRBV10-3,TRBJ1-5,.,CAISGDGDQPQHF,TGTGCCATCAGTGGGGACGGTGATCAGCCCCAGCATTTT
.,TRBV11-2,TRBJ2-2,.,CASRTRGRNTGELFF,TGTGCCAGCAGGACACGGGGGCGAAACACCGGGGAGCTGTTTTTT
.,TRBV30,TRBJ1-5,.,CAWSTTSNQPQHF,TGTGCCTGGAGTACGACATCAAATCAGCCCCAGCATTTT
.,TRBV2,TRBJ2-3,.,CASSAADTQYF,TGTGCCAGCAGTGCCGCAGATACGCAGTATTTT
.,TRBV29-1,TRBJ2-7,.,CSVEEQTVTSYEQYF,TGCAGCGTTGAAGAGCAGACAGTTACCTCCTACGAGCAGTACTTC
TRBD1,TRBV5-1,TRBJ2-7,.,CASSLDRAYEQYF,TGCGCCAGCAGCCTGGACAGGGCCTACGAGCAGTACTTC
.,TRBV18,TRBJ2-7,.,CASSADSYEQYF,TGTGCCAGCTCAGCCGACAGCTACGAGCAGTACTTC
.,TRBV2,TRBJ2-7,.,CASSDRVSAYEQYF,TGTGCCAGCAGTGATCGGGTTTCCGCCTACGAGCAGTACTTC
.,TRBV7-2,TRBJ2-3,.,CASSLTTGKGLDTQYF,TGTGCCAGCAGCTTAACGACTGGGAAAGGGCTGGATACGCAGTATTTT
TRBD2,TRBV7-3,TRBJ2-3,once,CASSLGGRPDTQYF,TGTGCCAGCAGCTTAGGCGGGAGGCCAGATACGCAGTATTTT
TRBD1,TRBV6-5,TRBJ1-3,.,CASRASDRGNTIYF,TGTGCCAGCAGGGCAAGTGACAGGGGTAACACCATATATTTT
TRBD2,TRBV19,TRBJ2-1,.,CASTPTSGHTYNEQFF,TGTGCCAGTACCCCGACTAGCGGCCATACCTACAATGAGCAGTTCTTC
.,TRBV19,TRBJ2-3,.,CASSLPEPPDTQYF,TGTGCCAGTAGCCTGCCAGAACCCCCTGATACGCAGTATTTT
TRBD1,TRBV28,TRBJ1-2,.,CASRRGRSYGYTF,TGTGCCAGCAGGAGGGGGCGAAGCTATGGCTACACCTTC
.,TRBV5-4,TRBJ2-2,once,CASSPDPTRTNTGELFF,TGTGCCAGCAGCCCGGACCCCACCCGGACTAACACCGGGGAGCTGTTTTTT
TRBD1,TRBV10-3,TRBJ2-5,.,CAISEGTGGFQETQYF,TGTGCCATCAGTGAAGGGACAGGGGGTTTTCAAGAGACCCAGTACTTC
.,TRBV6-6,TRBJ2-7,.,CASTNNQGWEQYF,TGTGCCAGCACCAACAACCAGGGGTGGGAGCAGTACTTC
.,TRBV19,TRBJ1-2,.,CASTPSGLRDGYTF,TGTGCCAGTACTCCCTCGGGACTCCGAGATGGCTACACCTTC
TRBD2,TRBV4-2,TRBJ2-3,.,CASNSGNTDTQYF,TGTGCCAGCAATAGCGGGAACACAGATACGCAGTATTTT
.,TRBV5-1,TRBJ1-5,.,CASSLADQPQHF,TGCGCCAGCAGCTTGGCCGATCAGCCCCAGCATTTT
TRBD2,TRBV6-1,TRBJ2-1,.,CASSEPSGRARVSEQFF,TGTGCCAGCAGTGAACCTAGCGGGAGGGCCAGGGTTAGTGAGCAGTTCTTC
.,TRBV6-4,TRBJ2-2,.,CASSDEVNTGELFF,TGTGCCAGCAGTGATGAAGTGAACACCGGGGAGCTGTTTTTT
TRBD2,TRBV7-3,TRBJ2-3,.,CASSLIAVGLAGASQYF,TGTGCCAGCAGCTTAATAGCGGTGGGCCTAGCGGGGGCTTCGCAGTATTTT
.,TRBV7-2,TRBJ1-5,.,CASSLSNQPQHF,TGTGCCAGCAGCTTAAGCAATCAGCCCCAGCATTTT
TRBD2,TRBV5-1,TRBJ2-1,.,CASSVFRRTSGYNEQFF,TGCGCCAGCAGCGTTTTTCGACGGACTAGCGGTTACAATGAGCAGTTCTTC
TRBD1,TRBV28,TRBJ2-7,.,CASRRDRGTYEQYF,TGTGCCAGCCGGAGGGACAGGGGGACCTACGAGCAGTACTTC